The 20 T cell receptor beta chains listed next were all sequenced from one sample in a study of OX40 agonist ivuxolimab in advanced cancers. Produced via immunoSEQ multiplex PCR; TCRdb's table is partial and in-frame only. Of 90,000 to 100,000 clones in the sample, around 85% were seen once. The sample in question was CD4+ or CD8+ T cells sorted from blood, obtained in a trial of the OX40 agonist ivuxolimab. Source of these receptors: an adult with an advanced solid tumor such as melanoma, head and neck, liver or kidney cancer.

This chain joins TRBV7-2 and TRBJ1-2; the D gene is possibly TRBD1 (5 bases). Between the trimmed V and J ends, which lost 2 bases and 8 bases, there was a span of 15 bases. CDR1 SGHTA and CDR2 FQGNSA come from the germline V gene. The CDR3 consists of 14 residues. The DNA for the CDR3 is TGTGCCAGCAGCTTAAGTCGGGGCACCCTAGGCTACACCTTC. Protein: CASSLSRGTLGYTF.

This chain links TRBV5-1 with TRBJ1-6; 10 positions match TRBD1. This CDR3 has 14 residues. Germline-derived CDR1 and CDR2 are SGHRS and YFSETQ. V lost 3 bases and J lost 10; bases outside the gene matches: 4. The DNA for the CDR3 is TGCGCCAGCAGCTGGGGGGACAGGGGATCACCCCTCCACTTT. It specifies CASSWGDRGSPLHF. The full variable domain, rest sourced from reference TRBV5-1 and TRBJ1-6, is KAGVTQTPRYLIKTRGQQVTLSCSPISGHRSVSWYQQTPGQGLQFLFEYFSETQRNKGNFPGRFSGRQFSNSRSEMNVSTLELGDSALYLCASSWGDRGSPLHFGNGTRLTVT.

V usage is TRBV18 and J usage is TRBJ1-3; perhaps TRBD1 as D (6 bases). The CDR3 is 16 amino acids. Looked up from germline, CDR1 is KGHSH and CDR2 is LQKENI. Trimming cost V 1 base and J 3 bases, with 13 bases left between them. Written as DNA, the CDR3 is TGTGCCAGCTCACCACGGGGGGGCGCGGATGGAAACACCATATATTTT. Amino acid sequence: CASSPRGGADGNTIYF.

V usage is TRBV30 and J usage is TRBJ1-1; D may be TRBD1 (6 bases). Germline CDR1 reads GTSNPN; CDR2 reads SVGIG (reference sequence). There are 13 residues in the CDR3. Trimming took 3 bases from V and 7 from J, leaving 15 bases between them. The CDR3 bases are TGTGCCTGGAGAGCCGGACAGATTTTTGAAGCTTTCTTT. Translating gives CAWRAGQIFEAFF.

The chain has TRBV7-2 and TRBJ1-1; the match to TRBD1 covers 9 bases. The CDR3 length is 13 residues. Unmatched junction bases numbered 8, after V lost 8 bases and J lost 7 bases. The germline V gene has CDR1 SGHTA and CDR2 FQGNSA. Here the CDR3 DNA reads TGTGCCAGCGCTACACAGGGGGCAGTTGAAGCTTTCTTT. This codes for CASATQGAVEAFF.

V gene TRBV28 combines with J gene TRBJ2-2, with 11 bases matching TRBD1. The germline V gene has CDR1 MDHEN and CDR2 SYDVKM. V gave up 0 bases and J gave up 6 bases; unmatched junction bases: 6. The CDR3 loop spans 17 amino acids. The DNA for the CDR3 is TGTGCCAGCAGTTTATGGGGCCTGGACAGGGGGCCCGGGGAGCTGTTTTTT. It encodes CASSLWGLDRGPGELFF.

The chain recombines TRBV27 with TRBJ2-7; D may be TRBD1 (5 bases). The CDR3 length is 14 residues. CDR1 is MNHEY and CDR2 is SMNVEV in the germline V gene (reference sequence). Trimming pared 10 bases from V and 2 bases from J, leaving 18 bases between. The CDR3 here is CATSSHGAPYEQYF. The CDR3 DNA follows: TGTGCCACCTCGAGCCATGGGGCCCCCTACGAGCAGTACTTC.

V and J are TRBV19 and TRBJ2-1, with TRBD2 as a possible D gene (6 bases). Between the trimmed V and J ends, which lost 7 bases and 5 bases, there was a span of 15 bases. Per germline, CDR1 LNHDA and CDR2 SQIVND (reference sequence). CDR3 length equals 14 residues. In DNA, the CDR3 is TGTGCCAGTACCCCCGGGAGTCGCCACAATGAGCAGTTCTTC. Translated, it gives CASTPGSRHNEQFF.

CDR3 nucleotide sequence: TGTGCCAGCAGCTCCGGAGAGGGTCAGCCCCAGCATTTT. This sequence encodes CASSSGEGQPQHF. The chain is built from TRBV5-5 and TRBJ1-5, with D unresolved. This CDR3 has 13 amino acids. V was shortened by 3 bases and J by 6 bases, with 10 bases between the two germline ends. Germline V lookup: CDR1 SGHKS, CDR2 YYEKEE (reference sequence).

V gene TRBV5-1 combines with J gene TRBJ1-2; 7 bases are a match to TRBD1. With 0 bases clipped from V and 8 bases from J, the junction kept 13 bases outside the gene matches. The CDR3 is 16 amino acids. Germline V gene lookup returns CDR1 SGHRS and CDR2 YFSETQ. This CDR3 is CASSLEGRQGVKGYTF. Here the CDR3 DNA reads TGCGCCAGCAGCTTGGAGGGGCGCCAGGGGGTTAAGGGCTACACCTTC.

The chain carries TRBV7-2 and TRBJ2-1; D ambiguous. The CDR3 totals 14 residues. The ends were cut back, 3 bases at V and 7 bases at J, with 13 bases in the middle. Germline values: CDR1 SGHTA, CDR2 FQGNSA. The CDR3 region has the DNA TGTGCCAGCAGCTTCTCAGGAGTAGGGAATGAGCAGTTCTTC. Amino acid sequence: CASSFSGVGNEQFF.

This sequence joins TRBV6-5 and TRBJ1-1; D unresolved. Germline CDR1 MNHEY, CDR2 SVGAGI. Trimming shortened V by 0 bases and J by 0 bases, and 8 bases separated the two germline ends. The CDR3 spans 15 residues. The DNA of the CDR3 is TGTGCCAGCAGTTACTCTTCAGATGTGAACACTGAAGCTTTCTTT. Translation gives CASSYSSDVNTEAFF.

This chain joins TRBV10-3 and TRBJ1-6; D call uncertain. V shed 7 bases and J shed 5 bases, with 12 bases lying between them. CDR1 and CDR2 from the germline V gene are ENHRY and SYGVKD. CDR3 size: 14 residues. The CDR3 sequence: CAIKDLQNNSPLHF. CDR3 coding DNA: TGTGCCATCAAAGACCTACAGAATAATTCACCCCTCCACTTT.

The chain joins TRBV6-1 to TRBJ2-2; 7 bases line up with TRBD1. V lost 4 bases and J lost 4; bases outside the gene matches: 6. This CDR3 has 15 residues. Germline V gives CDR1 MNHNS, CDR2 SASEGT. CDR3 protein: CASSAEGALTGELFF. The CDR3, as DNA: TGTGCCAGCAGTGCTGAGGGGGCGCTCACCGGGGAGCTGTTTTTT.

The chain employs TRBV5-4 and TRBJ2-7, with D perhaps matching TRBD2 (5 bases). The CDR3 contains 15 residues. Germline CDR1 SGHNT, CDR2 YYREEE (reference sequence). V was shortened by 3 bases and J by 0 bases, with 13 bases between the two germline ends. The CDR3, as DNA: TGTGCCAGCAGCTCTGGAGGCACGAGCTCCTACGAGCAGTACTTC. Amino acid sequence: CASSSGGTSSYEQYF.

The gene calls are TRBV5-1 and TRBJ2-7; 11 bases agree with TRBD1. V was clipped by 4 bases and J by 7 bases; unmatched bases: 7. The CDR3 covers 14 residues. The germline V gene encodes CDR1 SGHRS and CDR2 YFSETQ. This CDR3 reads CASSPTGTGGEQYF. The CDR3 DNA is TGCGCCAGCAGCCCCACCGGGACAGGGGGGGAGCAGTACTTC.

In DNA, the CDR3 is TGTGCCAGCAGTTCTACCGGGACTACTAATGAAAAACTGTTTTTT. This encodes CASSSTGTTNEKLFF. The V gene is TRBV7-9, the J gene TRBJ1-4; a possible D gene is TRBD1 (5 bases). V lost 6 bases, J lost 2 bases, and 13 bases lay in between. CDR3 length: 15 amino acids. CDR1 is SEHNR and CDR2 is FQNEAQ in the germline V gene (reference sequence).

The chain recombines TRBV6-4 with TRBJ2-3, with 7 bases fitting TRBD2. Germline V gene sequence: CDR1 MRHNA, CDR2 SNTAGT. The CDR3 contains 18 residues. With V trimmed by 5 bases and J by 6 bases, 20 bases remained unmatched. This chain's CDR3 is CASSQNHFSSGAGDTQYF. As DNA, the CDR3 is TGTGCCAGCAGTCAAAACCACTTCTCTAGCGGCGCGGGGGATACGCAGTATTTT.

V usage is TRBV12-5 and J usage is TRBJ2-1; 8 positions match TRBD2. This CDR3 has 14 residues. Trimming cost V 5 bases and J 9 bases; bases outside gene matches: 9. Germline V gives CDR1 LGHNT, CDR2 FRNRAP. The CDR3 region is CASGAPGLGGEQFF. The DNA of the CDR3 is TGTGCTAGTGGTGCTCCGGGACTAGGAGGTGAGCAGTTCTTC.

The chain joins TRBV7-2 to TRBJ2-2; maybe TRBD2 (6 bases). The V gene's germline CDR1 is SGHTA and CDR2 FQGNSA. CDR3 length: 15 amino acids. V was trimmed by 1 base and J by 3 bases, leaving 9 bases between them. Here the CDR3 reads CASSLVGGHTGELFF. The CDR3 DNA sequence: TGTGCCAGCAGCTTAGTGGGGGGTCACACCGGGGAGCTGTTTTTT. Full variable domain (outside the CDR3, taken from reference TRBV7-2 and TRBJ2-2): GAGVSQSPSNKVTEKGKDVELRCDPISGHTALYWYRQSLGQGLEFLIYFQGNSAPDKSGLPSDRFSAERTGGSVSTLTIQRTQQEDSAVYLCASSLVGGHTGELFFGEGSRLTVL.